Listed below are T cell receptor beta chains from one sample, sequenced in a study of T cell repertoires in cytomegalovirus infection. TCRdb recomputed calls from the reads with MiXCR, one row per CDR3 protein. Of more than 85,000 distinct CDR3 sequences listed, 20% to 25% were seen once; the top ten hold approximately 40%. Sequencing input: CD8+ T cells from PBMCs. The origin of the receptors is a human donor in good health (CMV status not recorded). Some clones in this sample may be carry-over from other donors' samples. The CDR3 runs from the conserved cysteine through the conserved F or W. A D gene is named only where the DNA matches it firmly. The size field is filled for only some rows; it gives once, few, many or a size class.

CDR3aa	CDR3nt	abundance	len	v_gene	j_gene	d_gene
CASSLVPEPGGGYTF	TGTGCCAGCAGCTTAGTCCCAGAGCCAGGGGGGGGCTACACCTTC	many	15	TRBV7-2	TRBJ1-2	TRBD1
CATVIISEQYF	TGTGCCACCGTGATCATCTCCGAGCAGTACTTC	NA	11	TRBV11-2	TRBJ2-7	NA
CASSEASLAGAGEQYF	TGTGCCAGCAGTGAAGCGAGCCTAGCGGGAGCTGGAGAGCAGTACTTC	many	16	TRBV6-1	TRBJ2-7	TRBD2
CASPGQGNSYEQYF	TGTGCCAGCCCTGGACAGGGGAACTCCTACGAGCAGTACTTC	many	14	TRBV28	TRBJ2-7	TRBD1
CASSPAGGSTEAFF	TGTGCTAGCAGCCCCGCAGGGGGATCCACTGAAGCTTTCTTT	NA	14	TRBV7-6	TRBJ1-1	TRBD1
CASSHHEGAGAPYEQYF	TGTGCCAGCAGCCACCACGAAGGAGCGGGGGCACCCTACGAGCAGTACTTC	few	17	TRBV3-1	TRBJ2-7	TRBD2
CASSQGQGANSPLHF	TGTGCCAGCAGCCAAGGACAGGGGGCAAATTCACCCCTCCACTTT	few	15	TRBV3-1	TRBJ1-6	TRBD1
CASSLSRGGENYGYTF	TGTGCCAGCAGCTTAAGTAGAGGGGGCGAGAACTATGGCTACACCTTC	many	16	TRBV7-6	TRBJ1-2	TRBD1
CASSFHPSYNEQFF	TGTGCCAGCAGTTTCCACCCCTCCTACAATGAGCAGTTCTTC	few	14	TRBV28	TRBJ2-1	NA
CASSLGPAGSVNTEAFF	TGTGCCAGCTCCCTAGGCCCCGCAGGCTCAGTGAACACTGAAGCTTTCTTT	once	17	TRBV6-6	TRBJ1-1	NA
CAWKGTVATLSNQPQHF	TGTGCCTGGAAGGGGACAGTTGCCACACTTAGCAATCAGCCCCAGCATTTT	few	17	TRBV30	TRBJ1-5	TRBD1
CASRGQAGTEAFF	TGTGCCAGCAGGGGACAGGCGGGCACTGAAGCTTTCTTT	many	13	TRBV2	TRBJ1-1	TRBD1
CATTAGGASEQYF	TGTGCCACCACAGCGGGGGGGGCGAGTGAGCAGTACTTC	many	13	TRBV7-2	TRBJ2-7	TRBD2
CASSSPYSYEQYF	TGTGCCAGCAGCTCCCCCTACTCCTACGAGCAGTACTTC	many	13	TRBV7-2	TRBJ2-7	NA
CASSLNREIVDTQYF	TGTGCCAGCAGCTTGAACAGGGAAATCGTGGATACGCAGTATTTT	NA	15	TRBV5-5	TRBJ2-3	NA
CSARDIRDPDNEQFF	TGCAGTGCTAGAGATATCAGGGATCCAGACAATGAGCAGTTCTTC	NA	15	TRBV20-1	TRBJ2-1	NA